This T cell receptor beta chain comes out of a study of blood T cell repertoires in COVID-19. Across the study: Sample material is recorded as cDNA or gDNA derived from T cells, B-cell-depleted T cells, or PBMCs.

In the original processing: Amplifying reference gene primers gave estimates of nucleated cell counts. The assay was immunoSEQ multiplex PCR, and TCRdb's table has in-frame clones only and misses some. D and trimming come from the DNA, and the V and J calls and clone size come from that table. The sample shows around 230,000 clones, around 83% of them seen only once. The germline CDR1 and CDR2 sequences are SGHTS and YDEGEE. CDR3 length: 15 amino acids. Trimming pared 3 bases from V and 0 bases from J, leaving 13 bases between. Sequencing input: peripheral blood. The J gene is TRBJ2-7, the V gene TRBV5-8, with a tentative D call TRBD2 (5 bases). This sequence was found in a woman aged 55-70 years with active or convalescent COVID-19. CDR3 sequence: CASSSEGMSSYEQYF. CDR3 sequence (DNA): TGTGCCAGCAGCTCAGAGGGAATGAGCTCCTACGAGCAGTACTTC. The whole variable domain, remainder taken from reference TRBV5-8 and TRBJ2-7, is EAGVTQSPTHLIKTRGQQATLRCSPISGHTSVYWYQQALGLGLQFLLWYDEGEERNRGNFPPRFSGRQFPNYSSELNVNALELEDSALYLCASSSEGMSSYEQYFGPGTRLTVT.